The 8 T cell receptor beta chains in this list originate from one sample, sequenced in a study of CXCR3-negative and CXCR3-positive naive CD8 T cells. Libraries of TRB cDNA were made by 5' RACE and carried UMIs. One entry per CDR3 protein, without DNA, is what TCRdb gives after re-calling the 5' RACE reads. Its table records thousands of distinct CDR3 sequences. Sequencing used naive CXCR3- CD8+ T cells from blood. The subset here: CD45RO-CCR7+CD27+CD95- naive CD8+ T cells lacking CXCR3 (TNR3-). These receptors came from a human donor in good health. Some clones in this sample may be carry-over from other donors' samples.

The J gene is TRBJ2-7, the V gene TRBV3-1; as DNA is missing, the TRBD1 call by TCRdb cannot be tested. The CDR3 loop spans 16 amino acids. CDR1 and CDR2 (germline): LGHDT, YNNKEL (reference sequence). CDR3 amino acids: CASSQLFSAQNYEQYF.

The genes are TRBV27 and TRBJ2-7; TCRdb indicates TRBD2, and absent DNA this call remains unverified. CDR1 and CDR2 from the germline V gene are MNHEY and SMNVEV (reference sequence). The CDR3 runs to 16 residues. CDR3 loop: CASSLTGTSGSYEQYF.

By frequency, this clonotype is medium-sized. CDR3 residues: CSVVGGQGFSNEQFF. The chain uses TRBV29-1 and TRBJ2-1; TCRdb gives TRBD1 as the D gene, but with no DNA this cannot be confirmed. This CDR3 has 15 residues. CDR1 and CDR2 from the germline V gene are SQVTM and ANQGSEA.

The chain recombines TRBV2 with TRBJ1-1; absent DNA, TCRdb's TRBD1 call cannot be checked. This CDR3 has 13 residues. Germline CDR1 is SNHLY and CDR2 is FYNNEI. The CDR3 sequence: CASWRTGVTEAFF.

Frequency places this clonotype as medium-sized. The chain combines TRBV12-3 or TRBV12-4 with TRBJ1-1; TCRdb's D call, TRBD1, is unchecked because there is no DNA. The CDR3 runs to 17 residues. The CDR3 here is CASSLARAGALRTEAFF.

This clonotype is labeled medium-sized based on frequency. This rearrangement joins TRBV10-3 to TRBJ2-5; TCRdb proposes TRBD2, but this gene call is untestable without DNA. This CDR3 is 13 amino acids long. Germline values: CDR1 ENHRY, CDR2 SYGVKD. The CDR3 spells CAFWTGTGGTQYF.

By frequency, this clonotype registers medium-sized. The chain couples TRBV4-2 to TRBJ2-3. There are 15 residues in the CDR3. Germline V gene lookup returns CDR1 LGHNA and CDR2 YNFKEQ. This CDR3 reads CASSQDVLATDTQYF.

J is TRBJ2-2 and V is TRBV12-3 or TRBV12-4. This CDR3 region has 11 residues. The CDR3 protein is CASSLHGELFF.